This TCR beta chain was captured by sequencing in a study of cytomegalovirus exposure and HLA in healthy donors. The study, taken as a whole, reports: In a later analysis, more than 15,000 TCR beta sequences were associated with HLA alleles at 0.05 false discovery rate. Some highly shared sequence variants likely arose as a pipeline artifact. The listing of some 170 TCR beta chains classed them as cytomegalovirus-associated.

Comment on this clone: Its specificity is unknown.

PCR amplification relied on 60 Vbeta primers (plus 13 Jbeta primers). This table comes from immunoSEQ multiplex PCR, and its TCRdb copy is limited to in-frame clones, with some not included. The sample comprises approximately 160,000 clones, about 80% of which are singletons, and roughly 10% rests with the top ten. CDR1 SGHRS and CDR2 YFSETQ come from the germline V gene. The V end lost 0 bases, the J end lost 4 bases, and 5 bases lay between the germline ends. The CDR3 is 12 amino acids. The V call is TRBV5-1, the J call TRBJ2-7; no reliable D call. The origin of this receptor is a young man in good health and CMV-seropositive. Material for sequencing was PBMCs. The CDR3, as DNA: TGCGCCAGCAGCTTGGTCGGTTACGAGCAGTACTTC. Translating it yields CASSLVGYEQYF.